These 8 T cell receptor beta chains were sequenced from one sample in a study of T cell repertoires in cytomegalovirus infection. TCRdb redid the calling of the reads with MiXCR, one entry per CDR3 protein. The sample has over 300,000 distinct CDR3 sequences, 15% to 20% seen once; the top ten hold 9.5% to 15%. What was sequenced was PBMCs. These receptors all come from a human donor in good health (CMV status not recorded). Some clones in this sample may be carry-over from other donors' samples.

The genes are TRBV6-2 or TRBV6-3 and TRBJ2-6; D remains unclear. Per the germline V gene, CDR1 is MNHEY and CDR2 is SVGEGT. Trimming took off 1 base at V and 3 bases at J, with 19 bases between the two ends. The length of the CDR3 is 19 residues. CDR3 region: CASSYFLGVAPSGANVLTF. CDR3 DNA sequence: TGTGCCAGCAGTTACTTCCTCGGCGTGGCCCCAAGTGGGGCCAACGTCCTGACTTTC.

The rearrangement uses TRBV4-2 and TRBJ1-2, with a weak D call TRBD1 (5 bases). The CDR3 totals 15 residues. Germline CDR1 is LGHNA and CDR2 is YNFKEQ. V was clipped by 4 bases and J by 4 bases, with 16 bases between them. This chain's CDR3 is CASSPDPGLLYGYTF. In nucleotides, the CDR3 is TGTGCCAGCAGCCCTGACCCGGGACTGCTCTATGGCTACACCTTC.

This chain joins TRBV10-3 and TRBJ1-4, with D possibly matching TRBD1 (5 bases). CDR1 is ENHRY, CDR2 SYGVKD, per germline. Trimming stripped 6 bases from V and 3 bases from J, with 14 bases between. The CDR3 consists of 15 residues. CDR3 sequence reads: CAISDTQGPNEKLFF. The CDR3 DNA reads TGTGCCATCAGCGATACCCAGGGTCCTAATGAAAAACTGTTTTTT.

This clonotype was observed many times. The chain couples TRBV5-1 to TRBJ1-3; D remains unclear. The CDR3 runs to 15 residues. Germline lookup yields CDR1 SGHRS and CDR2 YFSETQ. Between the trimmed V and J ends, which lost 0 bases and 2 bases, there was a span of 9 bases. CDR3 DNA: TGCGCCAGCAGCTTGGATGCCAGACCTGGAAACACCATATATTTT. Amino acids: CASSLDARPGNTIYF.

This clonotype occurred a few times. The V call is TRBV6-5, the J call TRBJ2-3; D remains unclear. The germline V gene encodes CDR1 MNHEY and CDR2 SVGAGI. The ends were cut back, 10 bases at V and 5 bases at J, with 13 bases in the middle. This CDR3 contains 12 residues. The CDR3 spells CAKSAAKDTQYF. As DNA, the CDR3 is TGTGCCAAGTCGGCCGCAAAAGATACGCAGTATTTT.

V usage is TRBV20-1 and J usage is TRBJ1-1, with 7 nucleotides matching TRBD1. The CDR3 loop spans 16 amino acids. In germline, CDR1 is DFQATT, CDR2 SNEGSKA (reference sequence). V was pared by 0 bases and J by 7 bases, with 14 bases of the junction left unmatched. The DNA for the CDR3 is TGCAGTGCTAGAGACCGCGTCAGGGGGGGTCTGGATGAAGCTTTCTTT. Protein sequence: CSARDRVRGGLDEAFF.

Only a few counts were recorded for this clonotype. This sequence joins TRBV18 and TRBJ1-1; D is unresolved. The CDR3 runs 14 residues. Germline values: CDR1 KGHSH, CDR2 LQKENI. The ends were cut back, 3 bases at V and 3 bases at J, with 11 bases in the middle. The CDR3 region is CASSPVGQDTEAFF. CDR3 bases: TGTGCCAGCTCACCTGTCGGCCAGGACACTGAAGCTTTCTTT.

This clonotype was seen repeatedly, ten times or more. CDR3 protein: CASRSGAASNYGYTF. The CDR3 DNA is TGTGCCAGCAGGTCCGGAGCGGCTTCAAACTATGGCTACACCTTC. This chain links TRBV7-2 with TRBJ1-2; D call uncertain. The CDR3 sequence is 15 residues long. With 6 bases removed from V and 2 bases from J, the gap between germline ends came to 16 bases. Germline V gene lookup returns CDR1 SGHTA and CDR2 FQGNSA.